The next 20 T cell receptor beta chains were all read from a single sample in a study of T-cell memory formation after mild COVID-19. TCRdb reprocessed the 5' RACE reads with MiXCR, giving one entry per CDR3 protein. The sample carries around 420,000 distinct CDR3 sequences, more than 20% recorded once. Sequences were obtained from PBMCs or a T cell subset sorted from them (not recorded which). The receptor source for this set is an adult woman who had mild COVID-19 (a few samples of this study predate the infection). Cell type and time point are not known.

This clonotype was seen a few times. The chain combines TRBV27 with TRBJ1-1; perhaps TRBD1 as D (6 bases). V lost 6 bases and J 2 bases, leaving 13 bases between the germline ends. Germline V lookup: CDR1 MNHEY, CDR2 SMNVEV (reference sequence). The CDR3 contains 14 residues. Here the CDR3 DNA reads TGTGCCAGCAGATCACAGGGTTACAACACTGAAGCTTTCTTT. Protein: CASRSQGYNTEAFF.

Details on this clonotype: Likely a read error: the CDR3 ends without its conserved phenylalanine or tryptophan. The CDR3 sequence: CASSPSGGSYNEQFL. The CDR3, as DNA: TGCGCCAGCAGTCCATCCGGGGGCTCCTACAATGAGCAGTTCTTA. The chain is built from TRBV5-1 and TRBJ2-1, with TRBD2 as a possible D gene (6 bases). This CDR3 contains 15 residues. Germline-derived CDR1 and CDR2 are SGHRS and YFSETQ. The ends were cut back, 5 bases at V and 0 bases at J, with 12 bases in the middle.

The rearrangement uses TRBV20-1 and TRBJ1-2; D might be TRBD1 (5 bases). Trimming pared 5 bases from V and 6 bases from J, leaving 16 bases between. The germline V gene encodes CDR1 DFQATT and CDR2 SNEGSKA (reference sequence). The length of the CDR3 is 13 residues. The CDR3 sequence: CSARPATRDGYTF. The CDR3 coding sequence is TGCAGTGCTCGGCCGGCCACCAGGGATGGCTACACCTTC.

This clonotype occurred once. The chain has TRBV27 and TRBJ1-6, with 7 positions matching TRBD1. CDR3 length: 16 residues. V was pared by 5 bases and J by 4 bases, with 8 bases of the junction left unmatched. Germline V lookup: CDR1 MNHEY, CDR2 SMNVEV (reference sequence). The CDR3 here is CASSPTGYLYNSPLHF. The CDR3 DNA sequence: TGTGCCAGCAGTCCGACAGGGTATCTGTATAATTCACCCCTCCACTTT.

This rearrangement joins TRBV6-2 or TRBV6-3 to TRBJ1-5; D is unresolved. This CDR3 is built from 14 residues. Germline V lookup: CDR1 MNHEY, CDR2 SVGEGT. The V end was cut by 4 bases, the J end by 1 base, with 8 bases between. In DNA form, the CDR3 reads TGTGCCAGCAGTTCTAAACGGAGCAATCAGCCCCAGCATTTT. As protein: CASSSKRSNQPQHF.

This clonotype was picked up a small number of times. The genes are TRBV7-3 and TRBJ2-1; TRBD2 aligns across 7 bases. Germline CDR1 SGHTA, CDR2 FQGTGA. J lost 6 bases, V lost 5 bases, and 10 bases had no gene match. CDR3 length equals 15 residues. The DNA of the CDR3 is TGTGCCAGCAGCCAAATCGGCGGGAGTGGCAATGAGCAGTTCTTC. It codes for CASSQIGGSGNEQFF.

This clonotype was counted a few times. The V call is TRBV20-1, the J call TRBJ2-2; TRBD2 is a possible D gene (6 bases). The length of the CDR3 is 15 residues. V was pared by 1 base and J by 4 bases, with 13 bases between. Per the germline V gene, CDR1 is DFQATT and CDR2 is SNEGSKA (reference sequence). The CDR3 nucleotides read TGCAGTGCTAGAGCCTCACTAGCCTCCACCGGGGAGCTGTTTTTT. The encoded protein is CSARASLASTGELFF.

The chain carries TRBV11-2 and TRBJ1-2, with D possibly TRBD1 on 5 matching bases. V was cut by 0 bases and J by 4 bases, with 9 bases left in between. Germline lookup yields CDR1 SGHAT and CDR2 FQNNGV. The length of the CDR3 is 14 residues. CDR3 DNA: TGTGCCAGCAGCTTAGAGGGGACCCTCTATGGCTACACCTTC. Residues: CASSLEGTLYGYTF.

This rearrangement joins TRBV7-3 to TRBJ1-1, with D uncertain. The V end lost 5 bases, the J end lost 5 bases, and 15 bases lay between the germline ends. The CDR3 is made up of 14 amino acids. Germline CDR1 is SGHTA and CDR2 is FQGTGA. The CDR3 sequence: CASSPTDGVTEAFF. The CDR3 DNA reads TGTGCCAGCAGCCCCACCGACGGAGTAACTGAAGCTTTCTTT.

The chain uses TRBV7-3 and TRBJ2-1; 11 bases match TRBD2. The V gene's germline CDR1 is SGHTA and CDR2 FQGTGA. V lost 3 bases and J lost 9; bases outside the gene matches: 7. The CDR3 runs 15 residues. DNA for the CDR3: TGTGCCAGCAGCTTCTTAGCGGGGGGGCGTGGTGAGCAGTTCTTC. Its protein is CASSFLAGGRGEQFF.

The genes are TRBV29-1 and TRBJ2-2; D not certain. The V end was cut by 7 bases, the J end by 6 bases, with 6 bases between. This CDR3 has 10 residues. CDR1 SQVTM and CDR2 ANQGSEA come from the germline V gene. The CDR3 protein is CSGLSGELFF. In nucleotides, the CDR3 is TGCAGCGGGCTATCCGGGGAGCTGTTTTTT.

The CDR3 sequence: CASSARDGVMDTQYF. CDR3 bases: TGTGCCAGCAGCGCGAGGGACGGGGTAATGGATACGCAGTATTTT. This chain joins TRBV7-6 and TRBJ2-3, with D perhaps TRBD1 or TRBD2 (5 bases each). The CDR3 totals 15 residues. V was shortened by 5 bases and J by 6 bases, with 18 bases between the two germline ends. CDR1 is SGHVS and CDR2 is FNYEAQ in the germline V gene.

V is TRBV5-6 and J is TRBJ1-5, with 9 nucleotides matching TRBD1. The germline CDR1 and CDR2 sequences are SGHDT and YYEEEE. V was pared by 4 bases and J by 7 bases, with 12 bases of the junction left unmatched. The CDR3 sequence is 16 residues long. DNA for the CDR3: TGTGCCAGCAGCCTAGGAACCGGGACAGGGTTCCAGCCCCAGCATTTT. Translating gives CASSLGTGTGFQPQHF.

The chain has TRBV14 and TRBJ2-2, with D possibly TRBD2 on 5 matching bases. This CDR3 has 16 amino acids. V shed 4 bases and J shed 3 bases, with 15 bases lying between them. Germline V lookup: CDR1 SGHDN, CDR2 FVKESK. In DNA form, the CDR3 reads TGTGCCAGCAGCCTCTGGTCGGGGATGTACACCGGGGAGCTGTTTTTT. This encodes CASSLWSGMYTGELFF.

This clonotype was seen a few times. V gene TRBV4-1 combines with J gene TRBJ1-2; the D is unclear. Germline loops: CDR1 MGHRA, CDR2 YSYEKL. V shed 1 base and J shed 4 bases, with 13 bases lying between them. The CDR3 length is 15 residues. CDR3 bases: TGCGCCAGCAGCCAAGTGAACGGTCACGGCTATGGCTACACCTTC. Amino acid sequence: CASSQVNGHGYGYTF.

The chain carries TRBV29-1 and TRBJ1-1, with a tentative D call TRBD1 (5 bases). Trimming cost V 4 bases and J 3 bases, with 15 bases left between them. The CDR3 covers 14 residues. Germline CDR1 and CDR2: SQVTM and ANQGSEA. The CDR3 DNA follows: TGCAGCGTTGGCGGGACCTACCGACACACTGAAGCTTTCTTT. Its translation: CSVGGTYRHTEAFF.

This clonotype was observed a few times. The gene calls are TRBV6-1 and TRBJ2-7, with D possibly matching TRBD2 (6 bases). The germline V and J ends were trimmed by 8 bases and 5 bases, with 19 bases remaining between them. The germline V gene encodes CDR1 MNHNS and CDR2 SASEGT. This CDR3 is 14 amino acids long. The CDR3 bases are TGTGCCAGCCTACCTCGGGGGAGAAAGGACGAGCAGTACTTC. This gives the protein CASLPRGRKDEQYF.

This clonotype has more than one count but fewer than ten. CDR3 sequence reads: CASSLPSPATPGYTF. DNA of the CDR3: TGTGCCAGCAGCCTCCCTTCCCCTGCCACCCCCGGCTACACCTTC. The V call is TRBV7-9, the J call TRBJ1-2; D is undetermined. V was cut by 5 bases and J by 8 bases, with 21 bases left in between. The CDR3 contains 15 residues. In germline, CDR1 is SEHNR, CDR2 FQNEAQ (reference sequence).

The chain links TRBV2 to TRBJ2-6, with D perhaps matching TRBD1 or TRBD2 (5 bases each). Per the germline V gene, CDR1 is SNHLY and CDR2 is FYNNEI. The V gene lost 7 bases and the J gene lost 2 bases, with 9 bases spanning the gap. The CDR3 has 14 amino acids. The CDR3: CASIEGPGANVLTF. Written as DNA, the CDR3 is TGTGCCAGCATAGAGGGGCCTGGGGCCAACGTCCTGACTTTC.

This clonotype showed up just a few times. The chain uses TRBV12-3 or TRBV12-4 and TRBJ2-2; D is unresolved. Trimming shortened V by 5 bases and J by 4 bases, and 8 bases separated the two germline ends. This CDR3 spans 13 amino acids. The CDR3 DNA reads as TGTGCCAGCAGTCACACTACCACCGGGGAGCTGTTTTTT. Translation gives CASSHTTTGELFF.